Here is one T cell receptor beta chain with its context. Its antigen is not known. CDR3 length: 14 residues. Per the germline V gene, CDR1 is SEHNR and CDR2 is FQNEAQ (reference sequence). The sample comes from a study of CXCR3-negative and CXCR3-positive naive CD8 T cells. General study results and limits: Naive cells with CXCR3 showed TRB CDR3s that were more hydrophobic than those in CXCR3-negative naive cells.

The TRB libraries of cDNA were built by UMI-labeled 5' RACE. Using the 5' RACE reads, TCRdb records one entry per CDR3 protein without DNA. The table for this sample gives 130,000 to 150,000 distinct CDR3 sequences. The receptor's source is a human donor in good health. Some clones in this sample may be carry-over from other donors' samples. Sequenced input: naive CXCR3+ CD8+ T cells from blood. The subset: CD45RO-CCR7+CD27+CD95- naive CD8+ T cells expressing CXCR3 (TNR3+). The chain links TRBV7-9 to TRBJ1-1. CDR3: CASSFYSPNTEAFF.